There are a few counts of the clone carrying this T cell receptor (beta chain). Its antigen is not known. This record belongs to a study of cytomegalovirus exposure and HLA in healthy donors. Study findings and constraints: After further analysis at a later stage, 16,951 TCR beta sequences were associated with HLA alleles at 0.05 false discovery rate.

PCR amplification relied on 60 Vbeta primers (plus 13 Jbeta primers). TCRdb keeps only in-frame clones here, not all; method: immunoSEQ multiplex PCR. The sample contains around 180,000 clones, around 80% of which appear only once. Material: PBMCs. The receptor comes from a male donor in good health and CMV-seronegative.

The CDR3 reads CASSQGLTGLSKYF. Here the CDR3 DNA reads TGCGCCAGCAGCCAAGGCTTGACGGGACTCTCCAAGTACTTC. This chain links TRBV4-1 with TRBJ2-5; weak D call: TRBD2 (6 bases). Germline CDR1 reads MGHRA; CDR2 reads YSYEKL. The V end lost 1 base, the J end lost 12 bases, and 18 bases lay between the germline ends. This CDR3 spans 14 amino acids.